Listed below are T cell receptor beta chains from one sample, sequenced in a study of blood T cell repertoires in COVID-19. The protocol was immunoSEQ multiplex PCR, while the TCRdb copy is restricted to in-frame clones and leaves out a portion. The sample holds 200,000 to 250,000 clones; over 80% are singletons and the top ten take about 4%. The sample was PBMCs or T cells enriched from blood (not recorded which). The source of these receptors is a woman aged 25 to 45 who had been exposed to COVID-19. CDR3s leave out the opening cysteine and the closing phenylalanine or tryptophan. The order of the fields is V gene, CDR3 protein.

>TRBV30
AWGTGDYYGYT
>TRBV5-4
ASSLRQGPNYGYT
>TRBV20-1
SASRSGRPYNEQF
>TRBV11-2
ASSFSGQGDLRYGYT
>TRBV5-1
ASSSPLGSGAYNEQF
>TRBV5-1
ASSTGTGTRSGNTIY
>TRBV2
ASSGLSYEQY
>TRBV7-9
ASSLARAGSYGYT
>TRBV10-3
AFAPAGPTGELF
>TRBV11-1
ASSFTSDSYNEQF
>TRBV5-5
ASSLLVQGSLNGYT
>TRBV5-1
ASTPGTGRYEQY
>TRBV3-1/TRBV3-2
ASSQTGQGITEAF
>TRBV28
ASTSDRNYGYT
>TRBV6-5
ASGSPYEQY
>TRBV12-3/TRBV12-4
ASSAGTNNEQF
>TRBV6-5
ASSFTGTNEKLF
>TRBV5-1
ASSLDRATSPLH
>TRBV5-1
ASSFSSGSNTGELF
>TRBV5-1
ASSLSEQGRGNTIY
>TRBV6-5
ASSRPGHHTDTQY
>TRBV12-3/TRBV12-4
ASSRPGLRQY
>TRBV25-1
ASSLGGGADTQY
>TRBV5-1
ASSSPEPGLAGVTDTQY
>TRBV10-3
ATLGTSGYEQY